The 19 T cell receptor beta chains below were found in one sample sequenced in a study of cytomegalovirus exposure and HLA in healthy donors. 60 Vbeta and 13 Jbeta primers were used in PCR. Sequencing was performed with immunoSEQ multiplex PCR; in TCRdb, only in-frame clones are kept and a portion is missing. The table has just under 80,000 clones, around 78% seen once; the top ten hold around 4.8%. Sequenced: PBMCs. All receptors come from a middle-aged man in good health and CMV-seronegative.

The chain is built from TRBV29-1 and TRBJ2-5, with 11 bases identical to TRBD2. The CDR3 is made up of 16 amino acids. Unmatched junction bases numbered 12, after V lost 4 bases and J lost 5 bases. The V gene's germline CDR1 is SQVTM and CDR2 ANQGSEA. This CDR3 is CSVAALAGAPGETQYF. CDR3 nucleotides: TGCAGCGTTGCGGCACTAGCGGGAGCCCCTGGGGAGACCCAGTACTTC.

The rearrangement joins TRBV10-3 to TRBJ2-1; the D gene is possibly TRBD2 (5 bases). Trimming removed 4 bases at V and 4 bases at J, with 11 bases between. From germline, CDR1 is ENHRY and CDR2 SYGVKD. The CDR3 spans 14 residues. The CDR3 nucleotides read TGTGCCATCAGTGGAGCGGATGTTTACAATGAGCAGTTCTTC. Its translation: CAISGADVYNEQFF.

This clone was detected only a few times. The rearrangement joins TRBV9 to TRBJ2-1; perhaps TRBD2 as D (7 bases). Germline CDR1 and CDR2: SGDLS and YYNGEE. V was clipped by 2 bases and J by 6 bases, with 12 bases between them. This CDR3 has 14 amino acids. The CDR3 is CASSVGAGVNEQFF. The CDR3 bases are TGTGCCAGCAGCGTGGGGGCGGGAGTCAATGAGCAGTTCTTC.

This chain joins TRBV19 and TRBJ1-2; 10 bases map to TRBD1. This CDR3 has 14 amino acids. After removal of 9 bases from V and 4 bases from J, the junction contained 8 bases not matched to a gene. The germline CDR1 and CDR2 sequences are LNHDA and SQIVND (reference sequence). CDR3 loop: CASADRGRVYGYTF. In DNA form, the CDR3 reads TGTGCCAGCGCTGACAGGGGGCGAGTCTATGGCTACACCTTC. Drawing the rest from reference TRBV19 and TRBJ1-2, the complete variable domain is DGGITQSPKYLFRKEGQNVTLSCEQNLNHDAMYWYRQDPGQGLRLIYYSQIVNDFQKGDIAEGYSVSREKKESFPLTVTSAQKNPTAFYLCASADRGRVYGYTFGSGTRLTVV.

J is TRBJ2-1 and V is TRBV4-1; D is uncertain. Germline V CDR1 and CDR2: MGHRA, YSYEKL. The V gene lost 1 base and the J gene lost 3 bases, with 13 bases spanning the gap. This CDR3 spans 16 amino acids. In DNA form, the CDR3 reads TGCGCCAGCAGCCAAGTCGACTTGATCGTCTACAATGAGCAGTTCTTC. The encoded protein is CASSQVDLIVYNEQFF.

The sample holds one count of this clone. This chain's CDR3 is CASSLEAGGAEAFF. DNA for the CDR3: TGTGCCAGCAGCTTAGAGGCGGGTGGGGCTGAAGCTTTCTTT. The rearrangement links TRBV7-8 to TRBJ1-1; D gene ambiguous. The germline gives CDR1 SGHVS, CDR2 FQNEAQ. This CDR3 comprises 14 residues. The germline V and J ends were trimmed by 1 base and 6 bases, with 12 bases remaining between them.

This chain uses TRBV28 with TRBJ1-5, with a weak D call TRBD1 (5 bases). Trimming cost V 5 bases and J 1 base, with 9 bases left between them. CDR3 length: 14 residues. CDR1 is MDHEN, CDR2 SYDVKM, per germline. CDR3 sequence: CASSLDSSNQPQHF. CDR3 bases: TGTGCCAGCAGTCTTGACAGCAGCAATCAGCCCCAGCATTTT.

This clone has only a few counts. The chain combines TRBV25-1 with TRBJ1-4; a possible D gene is TRBD1 (5 bases). The CDR3 has 17 amino acids. Germline V gene data show CDR1 as MGHDK and CDR2 as SYGVNS. V was cut by 6 bases and J by 8 bases, with 25 bases left in between. The CDR3 DNA sequence: TGTGCCAGCAGAGCCACTAAATCAGGGATGTCCGGAGAAAAACTGTTTTTT. Amino acids: CASRATKSGMSGEKLFF.

J is TRBJ1-5 and V is TRBV10-3; D unresolved. Germline CDR1 ENHRY, CDR2 SYGVKD. This CDR3 contains 14 residues. V was cut by 11 bases and J by 0 bases, with 14 bases left in between. CDR3 DNA sequence: TGTGCCTCCGAAGAGGTCTATAGCAATCAGCCCCAGCATTTT. Its protein product is CASEEVYSNQPQHF.

J is TRBJ1-2 and V is TRBV9; D possibly corresponds to TRBD1 (6 bases). Germline-derived CDR1 and CDR2 are SGDLS and YYNGEE. This CDR3 contains 14 residues. Trimming took off 4 bases at V and 4 bases at J, with 14 bases between the two ends. The CDR3 reads CASSSIQGGYGYTF. As DNA, the CDR3 is TGTGCCAGCAGCTCCATACAGGGCGGCTATGGCTACACCTTC.

The CDR3 DNA sequence: TGTGCCAGCAGCTTAGGGACAGGGAATCAGCCCCAGCATTTT. Translation gives CASSLGTGNQPQHF. This chain connects TRBV7-8 to TRBJ1-5, with 8 bases lining up with TRBD1. The CDR3 runs 14 residues. V shed 1 base, J shed 4 bases, and the junction held 0 bases outside the gene matches. The germline V gene encodes CDR1 SGHVS and CDR2 FQNEAQ.

In its sample, this clone was seen once. V gene TRBV7-2 combines with J gene TRBJ2-1; no firm D call. Germline lookup yields CDR1 SGHTA and CDR2 FQGNSA. Trimming removed 4 bases at V and 5 bases at J, with 15 bases between. CDR3 size: 15 residues. CDR3 residues: CASSSQLLRDNEQFF. CDR3 nucleotides: TGTGCCAGCAGCTCGCAATTACTTAGAGACAATGAGCAGTTCTTC.

The rearrangement uses TRBV28 and TRBJ1-2; 9 nucleotides agree with TRBD1. The CDR3 totals 15 residues. CDR1 MDHEN and CDR2 SYDVKM come from the germline V gene. V shed 4 bases, J shed 5 bases, and the junction held 8 bases outside the gene matches. The CDR3: CASSSILGQGYGYTF. CDR3 nucleotides: TGTGCCAGCAGTTCCATACTGGGACAGGGTTATGGCTACACCTTC.

This clone was observed a handful of times. The V gene is TRBV4-1, the J gene TRBJ2-7, with TRBD1 matching 7 bases. The CDR3 is 16 amino acids. Germline assignment: CDR1 MGHRA and CDR2 YSYEKL. V was pared by 2 bases and J by 0 bases, with 7 bases of the junction left unmatched. CDR3 bases: TGCGCCAGCAGCCAACCTGGGACAGTATACTCCTACGAGCAGTACTTC. It translates to CASSQPGTVYSYEQYF.

This chain joins TRBV4-3 and TRBJ2-7; possibly TRBD2 for D (5 bases). Germline lookup yields CDR1 LGHNA and CDR2 YSLEER. V shed 0 bases and J shed 1 base, with 16 bases lying between them. CDR3 length: 17 residues. CDR3 region: CASSQELIPGGSYEQYF. CDR3 sequence (DNA): TGCGCCAGCAGCCAAGAGCTGATCCCCGGCGGGTCCTACGAGCAGTACTTC.

This clone appeared a few times. This chain connects TRBV19 to TRBJ1-1; 7 bases match TRBD1. Trimming took 3 bases from V and 11 from J; bases not matched to a gene: 6. This CDR3 has 12 residues. Germline CDR1 LNHDA, CDR2 SQIVND (reference sequence). Here the CDR3 reads CASSIEGARAFF. CDR3 in DNA: TGTGCCAGTAGTATTGAGGGGGCTAGGGCTTTCTTT. The full variable domain, with the rest looked up from reference TRBV19 and TRBJ1-1, is DGGITQSPKYLFRKEGQNVTLSCEQNLNHDAMYWYRQDPGQGLRLIYYSQIVNDFQKGDIAEGYSVSREKKESFPLTVTSAQKNPTAFYLCASSIEGARAFFGQGTRLTVV.

The J gene is TRBJ1-2, the V gene TRBV28, with D possibly matching TRBD1 (5 bases). The V and J ends lost 5 bases and 6 bases respectively, with 16 bases between them. This CDR3 region has 14 residues. The germline gives CDR1 MDHEN, CDR2 SYDVKM. The CDR3 sequence: CASSAGGARHGYTF. CDR3 coding DNA: TGTGCCAGCAGTGCGGGAGGGGCTCGTCATGGCTACACCTTC.

The chain's CDR3 is CASSYLRDQPQHF. As DNA, the CDR3 is TGTGCCAGCAGTTACCTCCGGGATCAGCCCCAGCATTTT. This chain uses TRBV27 with TRBJ1-5; D not resolved. V was shortened by 4 bases and J by 5 bases, with 9 bases between the two germline ends. This CDR3 is built from 13 residues. In germline, CDR1 is MNHEY, CDR2 SMNVEV (reference sequence).

J is TRBJ2-5 and V is TRBV7-2, with D hard to call. Trimming removed 5 bases from V and 2 bases from J, with 24 bases in between. The germline V gene has CDR1 SGHTA and CDR2 FQGNSA. The CDR3 is made up of 18 amino acids. Here the CDR3 DNA reads TGTGCCAGCAGCCACCATCCAAGTGGTCTGCCCCGGCAAGAGACCCAGTACTTC. Protein product: CASSHHPSGLPRQETQYF.